The entry below gives a single T cell receptor beta chain sequence along with its context. Trimming removed 1 base from V and 2 bases from J; junction bases left unmatched: 4. The CDR3 is 15 amino acids. CDR1 is PRHDT, CDR2 FYEKMQ, per germline (reference sequence). This entry is derived from a study of OX40 agonist ivuxolimab in advanced cancers. Sequencing was performed with immunoSEQ multiplex PCR; in TCRdb, only in-frame clones are kept and a portion is missing. The table lists roughly 65,000 clones, about nine tenths of them singletons. The starting material was CD4+ or CD8+ T cells sorted from blood, obtained in a trial of the OX40 agonist ivuxolimab. This TCR was sampled from an adult with an advanced solid tumor such as melanoma, head and neck, liver or kidney cancer. V gene TRBV13 combines with J gene TRBJ2-7; 8 bases fit TRBD2. The CDR3 DNA follows: TGTGCCAGCAGCTTAGATCAGCGGGGGACCTACGAGCAGTACTTC. Translating gives CASSLDQRGTYEQYF.